The clone carrying this T cell receptor beta chain occurred a few times. These data originate in a study of T cells after yellow fever vaccination. Notes on the study in general: Peaking faster, on day 5 versus 15, the secondary response was nonetheless weaker. FACS-sorted repertoires could contain abundant clonotypes contaminating from the bulk population.

The V end lost 0 bases, the J end lost 5 bases, and 6 bases lay between the germline ends. CDR1 is MGHRA, CDR2 YSYEKL, per germline. The CDR3 runs 13 residues. TCRdb re-called the 5' RACE reads with MiXCR, one entry per CDR3 protein. The table includes 65,000 to 90,000 distinct CDR3 sequences, approximately 12% detected once. This chain joins TRBV4-1 and TRBJ2-3, with D unresolved. This receptor was taken from a young man who received the YFV17D yellow fever vaccine. The specimen was CD8+ T cells not binding an NS4B(214-222) dextramer, sorted from PBMCs, collected roughly 20 days after the first yellow fever vaccination. The CDR3 reads CASSQDAVDTQYF. Here the CDR3 DNA reads TGCGCCAGCAGCCAAGATGCGGTAGATACGCAGTATTTT.